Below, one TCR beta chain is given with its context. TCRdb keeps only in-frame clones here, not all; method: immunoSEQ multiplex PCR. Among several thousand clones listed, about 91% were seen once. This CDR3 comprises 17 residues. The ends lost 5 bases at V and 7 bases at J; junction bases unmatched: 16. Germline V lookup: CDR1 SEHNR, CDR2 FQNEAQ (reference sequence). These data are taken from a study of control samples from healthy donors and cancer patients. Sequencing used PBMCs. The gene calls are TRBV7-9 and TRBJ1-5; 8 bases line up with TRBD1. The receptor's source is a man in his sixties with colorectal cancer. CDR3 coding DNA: TGTGCCAGCAGCCCCGGTGGGAGCGACAGGGGAAGACAGCCCCAGCATTTT. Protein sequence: CASSPGGSDRGRQPQHF.